This T cell receptor beta chain derives from a study of blood T cell repertoires in COVID-19 (dated by TCRdb to the early 2020s). About the study as a whole: Samples from collaborators originated in the United States, Italy and Spain and spanned both the acute and convalescent phases of COVID-19. The dataset comprised deeply sampled blood TCRbeta repertoires from subjects exposed to, actively infected with, or recovered from COVID-19. Sample metadata almost always included a de-identified subject ID, COVID-19 status, age in years and sex. The prospective study material was composed of cDNA or gDNA derived from T cells, B-cell-depleted T cells, or PBMCs. The samples were drawn from the first 160 participants of the ongoing ImmuneRACE study and from under 1,500 subjects provided by 6 global collaborators. Where available, HLA class I and class II types were obtained from metadata supplied by the sample provider rather than from assay-based typing. A freely available public database, intended as a resource for researchers studying the immune response to SARS-CoV-2, is where the repertoires were released. Paper-wide results and their limitations: How much clinical and demographic metadata was included differed by source and by participant, and the metadata was provided uncurated.

Spanning cysteine to phenylalanine, the CDR3 consists of 13 amino acids. The CDR3 DNA has 39 bases and is translated from base 1. CDR1 and CDR2 were assigned from the germline V gene as MNHEY and SVGAGI. V lost 6 bases and J lost 10 bases, and the count of bases not matched to a germline gene is 4. In the prospective study, participants were about 18 to 95 years old, resided in 24 geographic areas of the United States, and were enrolled through a virtual design. To assign participants to cohorts, the prospective study relied on clinical history that participants themselves reported in a screening survey and a study questionnaire. Each participant in the prospective study had whole blood, serum and a nasopharyngeal or oropharyngeal swab collected by mobile phlebotomists. Additional blood draws and questionnaires over an approximately two-month period could optionally be provided by prospective study participants. Blood samples from the prospective study were shipped frozen or at room temperature prior to DNA extraction.

For this clone: Its cognate antigen has yet to be identified. Qualities for individual bases were not recorded, and no much larger clone is one base off.

TCRbeta CDR3 regions were amplified from genomic DNA using the immunoSEQ Assay, a bias-controlled multiplex PCR. Per the original workflow: Nucleated cell counts per sample were estimated from amplification of reference gene primers within the assay. Sequence reads were collapsed and filtered to measure the absolute abundance of every unique TCRbeta CDR3 rearrangement. Productive Simpson clonality was computed per sample as the square root of Simpson's diversity index over productive rearrangements. What TCRdb holds here is the immuneACCESS table cut down to in-frame rearrangements. Part of the clones is not present; checked against another copy, under half of the missing clones reflect an unresolved V gene, and the others are unexplained. V, J and clone size are those of that table, while D and trimming were read from the DNA. For this sample the table gives roughly 240,000 clones, of which 70% to 90% were detected only once. The top ten clonotypes cover 9.1% of the sample.

The sequence links TRBV6-5 to TRBJ1-6; 9 junctional bases match TRBD1. Sequenced sample: PBMCs or T cells enriched from blood (not recorded which). This TCR was recovered from a woman between 45 and 65 years old with acute COVID-19. The CDR3 amino acid sequence is: CASRGTGPSPLHF. Here is the DNA: TGTGCCAGCAGGGGGACAGGGCCATCACCCCTCCACTTT.